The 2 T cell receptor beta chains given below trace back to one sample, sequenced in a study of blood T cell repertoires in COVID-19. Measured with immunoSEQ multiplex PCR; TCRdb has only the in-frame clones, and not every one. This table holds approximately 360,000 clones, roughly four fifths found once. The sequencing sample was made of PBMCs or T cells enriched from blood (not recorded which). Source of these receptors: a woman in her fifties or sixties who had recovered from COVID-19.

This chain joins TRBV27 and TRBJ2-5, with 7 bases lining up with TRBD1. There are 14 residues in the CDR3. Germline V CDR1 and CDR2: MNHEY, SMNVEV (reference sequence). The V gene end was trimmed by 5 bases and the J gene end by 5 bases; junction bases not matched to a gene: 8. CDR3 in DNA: TGTGCCAGCAGTATTACGACAGGGTGGGAGACCCAGTACTTC. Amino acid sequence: CASSITTGWETQYF.

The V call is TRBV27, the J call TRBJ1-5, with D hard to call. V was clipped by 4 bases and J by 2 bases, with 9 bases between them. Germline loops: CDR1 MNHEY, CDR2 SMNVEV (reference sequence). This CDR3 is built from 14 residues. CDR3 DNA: TGTGCCAGCAGTTGGAGGGAAGGCAATCAGCCCCAGCATTTT. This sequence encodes CASSWREGNQPQHF.